This T cell receptor beta chain was recovered during a study of spatial heterogeneity in lung cancer. The germline V and J ends were trimmed by 2 bases and 2 bases, with 15 bases remaining between them. CDR1 and CDR2 from the germline V gene are ENHRY and SYGVKD. CDR3 length: 16 residues. Time point in this sample: sample taken at primary tumor resection. From tumor, nontumor lung or frozen PBMC, whole RNA was taken unsorted for sequencing. Patients with untreated early-stage non-small cell lung cancer, numbering 72, were the donors. TCRdb reanalysed the 5' RACE reads using MiXCR and keeps one entry per CDR3 protein. This table holds under 11,000 distinct CDR3 sequences, 3% to 5% found once. Relative to its sample, this clonotype is medium-sized. Being off target in a library aimed at alpha chains, this beta chain has a size of little meaning.

The chain joins TRBV10-3 to TRBJ1-2, with a possible D match to TRBD1 (5 bases). The sample in question was normal lung tissue next to the tumor, obtained at surgery. The receptor's source is a male donor with early-stage non-small cell lung cancer. The CDR3 bases are TGTGCCATCAGTGAGCGATCGACAGATACGAACTATGGCTACACCTTC. This gives the protein CAISERSTDTNYGYTF.